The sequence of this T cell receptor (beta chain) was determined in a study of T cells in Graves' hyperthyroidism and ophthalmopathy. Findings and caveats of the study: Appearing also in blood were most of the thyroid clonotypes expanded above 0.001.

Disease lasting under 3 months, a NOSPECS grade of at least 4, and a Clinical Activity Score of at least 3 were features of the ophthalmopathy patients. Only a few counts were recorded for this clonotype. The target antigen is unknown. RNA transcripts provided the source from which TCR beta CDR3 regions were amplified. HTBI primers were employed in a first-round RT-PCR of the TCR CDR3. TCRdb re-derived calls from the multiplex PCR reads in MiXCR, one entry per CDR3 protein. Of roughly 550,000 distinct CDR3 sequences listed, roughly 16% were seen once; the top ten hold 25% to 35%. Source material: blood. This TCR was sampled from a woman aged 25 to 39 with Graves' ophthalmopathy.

This chain's CDR3 is CASGSTLAGGLTGELFF. The CDR3 bases are TGTGCTAGTGGTTCTACCCTAGCGGGAGGTCTCACCGGGGAGCTGTTTTTT. V gene TRBV12-5 combines with J gene TRBJ2-2; 11 bases align to TRBD2. In germline, CDR1 is LGHNT, CDR2 FRNRAP. The CDR3 has 17 residues. The junction had 8 bases not matched to a gene; V was cut back by 4 bases and J by 4 bases.